What follows describes a single T cell receptor beta chain. V was cut by 5 bases and J by 7 bases, with 14 bases left in between. The germline gives CDR1 MNHEY, CDR2 SVGAGI. The CDR3 spans 14 residues. Sequencing targeted expressed TCRB transcripts, as all isolated RNA had been reverse transcribed. TCRdb's table, derived via immunoSEQ multiplex PCR, lists solely in-frame clones and lacks some. The sample has 150,000 to 200,000 clones; less than 9.5% are singletons. The sample comes from a study of beta chain features in type 1 diabetes. Sequenced sample: central memory CD4+ T cells from blood. This TCR was recovered from a woman aged 18-29 years in good health. This chain connects TRBV6-5 to TRBJ2-2, with a possible D match to TRBD2 (5 bases). The CDR3 protein is CASSAREVGGELFF. For the CDR3, the DNA is TGTGCCAGCAGTGCGAGGGAAGTAGGCGGGGAGCTGTTTTTT.